This entry concerns a single TCR beta chain. No antigen is known for it. One base away there is no much larger clone; base qualities are not given. RNA was extracted using the RNeasy kit, and roughly 0.5 to 1 ug of the RNA was reverse transcribed with random hexamers. TCR beta CDR3 regions were amplified with the immunoSEQ multiplex PCR assay covering 54 Vbeta and 13 Jbeta segments. Bias from PCR amplification was corrected by using a synthetic template baseline for primer optimization and for computational correction. In the paper's pipeline: Reads were annotated to V, D and J genes per IMGT and analyzed with immunoSEQ Analyzer, keeping only productive sequences. Clonality was computed as one minus Shannon entropy normalized by log2 of the number of productive unique sequences. Public and private clones were assessed among the 100 most prevalent clones of each patient and control. Clones were defined as Susac-specific if absent from the healthy and MS cohorts, from approximately 1,100 published viral clones and from other ImmuneACCESS disease sequences. TCRdb reprocessed the public reads (quality trimming at Q25 with fastp, clone calling with MiXCR) and kept in-frame beta chains. Rows with one shared CDR3 protein collapse into an entry with the most common genes and DNA. The authors' filters were not applied to this entry. This sample has about 190,000 distinct CDR3 sequences in its table, and approximately 95% of those were observed once. 0.1% of the sample comes from the top ten.

Taken from cysteine to phenylalanine, the CDR3 has 14 residues. Just the 42-base CDR3 DNA is kept, in frame starting at base 1. Relative to germline, V is missing 6 bases and J is missing 2 bases, with 3 bases of the junction outside any gene match. Peripheral blood CD8+ and CD4+ T cells from healthy donors, Susac syndrome patients and multiple sclerosis patients were profiled by high-throughput TCR beta sequencing. Healthy donors were age- and sex-matched controls. CD8+ TEMRA cells were enriched by FACS, while bulk CD8+ and CD4+ T cells were purified by magnetic negative isolation. Blood was collected in EDTA tubes and processed within 24 hours, with PBMCs isolated through density gradient centrifugation. PBMCs intended for TCR sequencing were frozen in liquid nitrogen and were later thawed in a 37 degrees C water bath. The sorted or isolated CD4+, CD8+ and CD8+ TEMRA cells had a purity of 90% or higher.

This sample stems from a study of CD8 T cells in Susac syndrome (dated by TCRdb to the late 2010s). For context, the study as a whole: Repertoire sequencing was used to test whether CD8+ T cell activation and differentiation in Susac syndrome was antigen driven. Here is what the overall study found, with its caveats: The TCR sequencing and HLA analysis was acknowledged to have included a relatively small number of individuals.

The sequence joins TRBV12-3 or TRBV12-4 to TRBJ2-1, and 8 junctional nucleotides match TRBD1. The sample comprised CD4+ T cells from PBMCs. This TCR was sampled from a human donor in good health. Read as DNA, the sequence is TGTGCCAGCAGGGGACAGGTCCCCTACAATGAGCAGTTCTTC. The resulting protein is CASRGQVPYNEQFF.